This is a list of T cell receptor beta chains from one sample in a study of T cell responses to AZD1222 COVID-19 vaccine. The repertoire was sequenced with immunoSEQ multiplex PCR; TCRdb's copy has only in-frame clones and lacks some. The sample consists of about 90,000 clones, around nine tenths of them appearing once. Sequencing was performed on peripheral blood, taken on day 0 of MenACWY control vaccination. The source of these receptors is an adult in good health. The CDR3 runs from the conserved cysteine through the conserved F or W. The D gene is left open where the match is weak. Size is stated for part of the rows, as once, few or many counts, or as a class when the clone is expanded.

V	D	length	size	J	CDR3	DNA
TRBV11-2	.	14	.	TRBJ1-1	CASSLVSTSGGAFF	TGTGCCAGCAGCTTAGTGTCTACTTCCGGAGGAGCTTTCTTT
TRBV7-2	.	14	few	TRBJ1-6	CASSLSIGDSPLHF	TGTGCCAGCAGCTTATCTATCGGGGATTCACCCCTCCACTTT
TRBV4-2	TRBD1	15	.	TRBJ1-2	CASSRTGEANYGYTF	TGTGCCAGCAGCCGGACAGGGGAAGCTAACTATGGCTACACCTTC
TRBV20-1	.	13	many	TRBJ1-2	CSASTGQPYGYTF	TGCAGTGCTAGTACGGGCCAGCCCTATGGCTACACCTTC
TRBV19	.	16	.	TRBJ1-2	CASSISRGAVGYGYTF	TGTGCCAGTAGTATCAGTCGGGGGGCGGTCGGCTATGGCTACACCTTC
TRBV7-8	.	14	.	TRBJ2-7	CASSLGGGTYEQYF	TGTGCCAGCAGCTTAGGAGGCGGGACCTACGAGCAGTACTTC
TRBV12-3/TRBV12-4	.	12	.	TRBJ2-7	CASSLADSLQYF	TGTGCCAGCAGTTTAGCGGACAGCCTACAGTACTTC
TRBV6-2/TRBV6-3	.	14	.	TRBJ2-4	CASSRPGAKNIQYF	TGTGCCAGCAGTCGACCGGGGGCCAAAAACATTCAGTACTTC
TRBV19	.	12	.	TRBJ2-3	CASSIGGDTQYF	TGTGCCAGTAGTATCGGGGGAGATACGCAGTATTTT
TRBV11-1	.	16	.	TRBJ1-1	CASSLDRLGRNTEAFF	TGTGCCAGCAGTCTCGACAGACTTGGGAGGAACACTGAAGCTTTCTTT
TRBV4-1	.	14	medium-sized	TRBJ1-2	CASSQVPGGSGYTF	TGCGCCAGCAGCCAAGTCCCTGGCGGGAGTGGCTACACCTTC
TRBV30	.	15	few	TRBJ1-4	CAWSVSGRGEEKLFF	TGTGCCTGGAGTGTTAGTGGCAGGGGAGAGGAAAAACTGTTTTTT
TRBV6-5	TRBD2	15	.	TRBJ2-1	CASRPLGGGHNEQFF	TGTGCCAGCAGGCCCTTGGGGGGGGGACACAATGAGCAGTTCTTC
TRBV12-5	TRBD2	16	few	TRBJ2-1	CASGATSGESYNEQFF	TGTGCTAGTGGCGCGACTAGCGGGGAGTCCTACAATGAGCAGTTCTTC
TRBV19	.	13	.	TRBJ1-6	CASSQGINSPLHF	TGTGCCAGTAGCCAGGGAATCAATTCACCCCTCCACTTT
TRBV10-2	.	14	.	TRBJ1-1	CASTRGRWSTEAFF	TGCGCCAGCACCCGGGGTAGGTGGTCGACTGAAGCTTTCTTT
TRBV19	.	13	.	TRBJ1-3	CATTPLSGNTIYF	TGTGCCACTACACCCCTCTCTGGAAACACCATATATTTT
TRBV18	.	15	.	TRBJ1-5	CASSPPMQGRLTQHF	TGTGCCAGCTCACCACCGATGCAGGGCCGGTTGACCCAGCATTTT
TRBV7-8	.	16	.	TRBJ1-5	CASSLLEGSSNQPQHF	TGTGCCAGCAGCTTATTAGAGGGGAGTAGCAATCAGCCCCAGCATTTT
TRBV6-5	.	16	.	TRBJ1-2	CASSYFPSGRADGYTF	TGTGCCAGCAGTTACTTCCCTTCGGGCAGGGCGGATGGCTACACCTTC
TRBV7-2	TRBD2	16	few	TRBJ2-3	CASSWGSGGSTDTQYF	TGTGCCAGCAGCTGGGGGAGCGGGGGGAGCACAGATACGCAGTATTTT
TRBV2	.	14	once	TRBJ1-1	CASSRGRGNTEAFF	TGTGCCAGCAGCCGAGGGAGGGGGAACACTGAAGCTTTCTTT
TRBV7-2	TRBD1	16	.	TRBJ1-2	CASSLRTGAADYGYTF	TGTGCCAGCAGCTTACGGACAGGGGCAGCGGACTATGGCTACACCTTC
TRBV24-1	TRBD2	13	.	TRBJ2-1	CATGGLDGNEQFF	TGTGCCACCGGGGGACTAGATGGTAATGAGCAGTTCTTC
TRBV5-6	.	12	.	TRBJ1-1	CASSLAWAEAFF	TGTGCCAGCAGCTTGGCCTGGGCTGAAGCTTTCTTT
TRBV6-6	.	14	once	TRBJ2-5	CASSYSLTQETQYF	TGTGCCAGCAGTTACTCGTTGACCCAAGAGACCCAGTACTTC
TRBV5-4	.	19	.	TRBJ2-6	CASSSKGTRGMAGANVLTF	TGTGCCAGCAGCTCGAAGGGAACCAGGGGTATGGCTGGGGCCAACGTCCTGACTTTC
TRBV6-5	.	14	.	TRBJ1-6	CASSQEQTYSPLHF	TGTGCCAGCAGCCAAGAACAAACGTATTCACCCCTCCACTTT
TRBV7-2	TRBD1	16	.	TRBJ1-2	CASSLGDRDLRYGYTF	TGTGCCAGCAGCTTAGGGGACAGGGACCTCCGCTATGGCTACACCTTC
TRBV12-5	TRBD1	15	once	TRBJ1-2	CASGTIGTGAIGYTF	TGTGCTAGTGGTACGATCGGGACAGGGGCCATTGGCTACACCTTC
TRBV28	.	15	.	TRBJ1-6	CASIAGGSQNSPLHF	TGTGCCAGCATAGCTGGGGGATCGCAAAATTCACCCCTCCACTTT
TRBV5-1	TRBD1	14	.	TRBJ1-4	CASSAGTANEKLFF	TGCGCCAGCAGCGCCGGGACAGCTAATGAAAAACTGTTTTTT
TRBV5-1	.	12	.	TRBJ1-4	CASKGIDEKLFF	TGCGCCAGCAAGGGGATCGATGAAAAACTGTTTTTT
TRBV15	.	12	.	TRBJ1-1	CATSQANTEAFF	TGTGCCACCAGCCAAGCTAACACTGAAGCTTTCTTT
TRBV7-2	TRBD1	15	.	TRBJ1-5	CASASQGAENQPQHF	TGTGCCAGCGCGTCCCAGGGGGCGGAAAATCAGCCCCAGCATTTT
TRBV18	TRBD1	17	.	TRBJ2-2	CASSPPTGARVAGELFF	TGTGCCAGCTCACCACCGACAGGGGCTCGGGTGGCCGGGGAGCTGTTTTTT
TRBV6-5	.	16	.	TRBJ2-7	CASSYSGDGGAYEQYF	TGTGCCAGCAGTTACTCGGGGGACGGTGGGGCGTACGAGCAGTACTTC
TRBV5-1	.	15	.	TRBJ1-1	CASSWAQGRNTEAFF	TGCGCCAGCAGCTGGGCGCAGGGCAGGAACACTGAAGCTTTCTTT
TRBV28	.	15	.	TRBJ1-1	CASRPGGAMNTEAFF	TGTGCCAGCAGACCCGGGGGGGCCATGAACACTGAAGCTTTCTTT
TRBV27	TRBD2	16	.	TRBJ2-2	CASSGLAGANTGELFF	TGTGCCAGCAGTGGACTAGCGGGGGCCAACACCGGGGAGCTGTTTTTT
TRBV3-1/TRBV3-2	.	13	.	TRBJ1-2	CASSGTLDYGYTF	TGTGCCAGCAGCGGGACATTAGACTATGGCTACACCTTC
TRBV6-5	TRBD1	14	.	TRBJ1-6	CASSYDREITPLHF	TGTGCCAGCAGTTATGACAGGGAAATTACACCCCTCCACTTT
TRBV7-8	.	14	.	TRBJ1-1	CASSRDSKNTEAFF	TGTGCCAGCAGCAGAGACAGCAAGAACACTGAAGCTTTCTTT
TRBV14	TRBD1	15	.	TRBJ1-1	CASSPNRDRVTEAFF	TGTGCCAGCAGCCCCAACCGGGACAGGGTCACTGAAGCTTTCTTT
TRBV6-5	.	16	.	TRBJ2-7	CASSYSWAGDSYEQYF	TGTGCCAGCAGTTACTCGTGGGCAGGGGACTCCTACGAGCAGTACTTC
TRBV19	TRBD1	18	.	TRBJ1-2	CASSILSIKTGVDYGYTF	TGTGCCAGTAGTATTCTGTCGATAAAAACAGGGGTCGACTATGGCTACACCTTC
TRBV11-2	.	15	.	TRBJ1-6	CASSLWGSYNSPLHF	TGTGCCAGCAGCTTATGGGGAAGCTATAATTCACCCCTCCACTTT
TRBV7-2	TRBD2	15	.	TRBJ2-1	CASSLVLAGNNEQFF	TGTGCCAGCAGCTTAGTACTAGCGGGGAACAATGAGCAGTTCTTC
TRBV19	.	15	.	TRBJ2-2	CASSIPSIFTGELFF	TGTGCCAGTAGTATCCCCTCTATCTTCACCGGGGAGCTGTTTTTT
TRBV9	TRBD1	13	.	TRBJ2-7	CASSATGTYEQYF	TGTGCCAGCAGCGCGACAGGGACCTACGAGCAGTACTTC
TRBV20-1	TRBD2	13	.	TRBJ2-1	CSASVAGAVEQFF	TGCAGTGCTAGTGTAGCGGGGGCGGTTGAGCAGTTCTTC
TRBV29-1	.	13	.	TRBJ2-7	CSVMGGGSVEQYF	TGCAGCGTCATGGGTGGGGGTTCGGTCGAGCAGTACTTC
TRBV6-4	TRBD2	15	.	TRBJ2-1	CASSDRTSPYNEQFF	TGTGCCAGCAGTGACCGGACTAGTCCTTACAATGAGCAGTTCTTC
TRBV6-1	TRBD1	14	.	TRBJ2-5	CASSEVRTGGSRDF	TGTGCCAGCAGTGAAGTTAGGACAGGGGGCTCGAGGGACTTC